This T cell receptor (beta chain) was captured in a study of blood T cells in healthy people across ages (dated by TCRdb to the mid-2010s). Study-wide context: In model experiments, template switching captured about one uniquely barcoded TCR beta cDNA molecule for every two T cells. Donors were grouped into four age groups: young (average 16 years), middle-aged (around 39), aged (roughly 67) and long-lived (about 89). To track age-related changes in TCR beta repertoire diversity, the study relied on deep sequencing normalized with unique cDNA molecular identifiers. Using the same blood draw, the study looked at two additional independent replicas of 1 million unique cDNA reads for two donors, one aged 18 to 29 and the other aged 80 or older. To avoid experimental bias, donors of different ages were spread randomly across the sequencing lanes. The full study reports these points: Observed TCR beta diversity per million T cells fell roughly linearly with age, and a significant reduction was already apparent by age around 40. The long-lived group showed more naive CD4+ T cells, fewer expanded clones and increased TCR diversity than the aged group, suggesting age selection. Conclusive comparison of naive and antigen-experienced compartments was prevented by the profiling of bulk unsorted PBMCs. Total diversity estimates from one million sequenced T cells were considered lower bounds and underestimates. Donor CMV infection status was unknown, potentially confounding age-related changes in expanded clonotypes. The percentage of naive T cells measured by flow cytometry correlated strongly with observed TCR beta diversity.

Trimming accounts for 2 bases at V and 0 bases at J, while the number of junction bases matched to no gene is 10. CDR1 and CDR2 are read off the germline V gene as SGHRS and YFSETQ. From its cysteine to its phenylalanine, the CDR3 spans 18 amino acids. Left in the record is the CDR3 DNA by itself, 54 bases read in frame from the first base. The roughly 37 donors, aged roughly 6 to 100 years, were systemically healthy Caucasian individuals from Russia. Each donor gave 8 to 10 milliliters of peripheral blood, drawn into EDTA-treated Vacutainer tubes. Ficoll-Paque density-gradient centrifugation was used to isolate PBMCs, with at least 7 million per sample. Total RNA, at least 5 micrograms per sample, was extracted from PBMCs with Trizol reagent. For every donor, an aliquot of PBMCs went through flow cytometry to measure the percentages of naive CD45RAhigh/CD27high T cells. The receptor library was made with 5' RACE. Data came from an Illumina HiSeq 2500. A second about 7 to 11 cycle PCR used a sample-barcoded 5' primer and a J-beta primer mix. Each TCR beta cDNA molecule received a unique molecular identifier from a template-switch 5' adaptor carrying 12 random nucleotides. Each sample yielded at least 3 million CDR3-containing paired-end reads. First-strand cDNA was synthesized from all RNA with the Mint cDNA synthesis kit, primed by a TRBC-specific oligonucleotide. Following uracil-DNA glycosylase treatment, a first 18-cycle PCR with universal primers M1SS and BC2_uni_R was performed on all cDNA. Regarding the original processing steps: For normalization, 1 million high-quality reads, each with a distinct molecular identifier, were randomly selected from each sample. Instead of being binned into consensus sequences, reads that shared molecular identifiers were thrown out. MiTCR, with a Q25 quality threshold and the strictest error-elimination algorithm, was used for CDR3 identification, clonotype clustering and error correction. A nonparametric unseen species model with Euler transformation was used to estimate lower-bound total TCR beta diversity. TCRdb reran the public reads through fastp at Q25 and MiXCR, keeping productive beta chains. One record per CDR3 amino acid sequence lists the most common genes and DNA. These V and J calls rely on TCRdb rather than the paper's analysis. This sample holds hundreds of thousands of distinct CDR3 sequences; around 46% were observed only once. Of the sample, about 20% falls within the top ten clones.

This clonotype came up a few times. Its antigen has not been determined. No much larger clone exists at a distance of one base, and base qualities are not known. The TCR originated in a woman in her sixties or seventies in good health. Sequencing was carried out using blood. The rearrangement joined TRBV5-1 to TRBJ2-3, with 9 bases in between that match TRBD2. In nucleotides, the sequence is TGCGCCAGCAGCTTCGGACAGGTAGCGGGAGCGAGCACAGATACGCAGTATTTT. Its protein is CASSFGQVAGASTDTQYF. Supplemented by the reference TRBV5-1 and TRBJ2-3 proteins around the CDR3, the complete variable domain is KAGVTQTPRYLIKTRGQQVTLSCSPISGHRSVSWYQQTPGQGLQFLFEYFSETQRNKGNFPGRFSGRQFSNSRSEMNVSTLELGDSALYLCASSFGQVAGASTDTQYFGPGTRLTVL.